These T cell receptor beta chains were read from a single sample in a study of blood T cell repertoires in COVID-19. The protocol was immunoSEQ multiplex PCR, while the TCRdb copy is restricted to in-frame clones and leaves out a portion. There are under 250,000 clones in the sample; 88% occur only once, and about 3.4% lies in the top ten. Sequences were obtained from PBMCs or T cells enriched from blood (not recorded which). The receptors originated from a woman between 40 and 50 years old who had been exposed to COVID-19. Each CDR3 is given with its conserved first and last residue. The D gene is left open where the match is weak. Only some rows state a clone size, as once, few, many or a class for expanded clones.

abundance,j_gene,d_gene,v_gene,CDR3nt,CDR3aa
-,TRBJ2-2,TRBD1,TRBV4-1,TGCGCCAGCACCCCGACAGGGGGAAGAACCGGGGAGCTGTTTTTT,CASTPTGGRTGELFF
-,TRBJ1-2,TRBD1,TRBV7-8,TGTGCCAGCAGCCCTCCTAATTGGGACAGGGGGCCTACTAACTATGGCTACACCTTC,CASSPPNWDRGPTNYGYTF
-,TRBJ2-5,TRBD2,TRBV6-5,TGTGCCAGCAGTCTAGCGGGAGAGGCGAAGACCCAGTACTTC,CASSLAGEAKTQYF
once,TRBJ1-1,-,TRBV5-1,TGCGCCAGCAGCTTGGGGACGAGAGGGCGGAACACTGAAGCTTTCTTT,CASSLGTRGRNTEAFF
-,TRBJ1-3,-,TRBV10-3,TGTGCCATCAGCGGGGGGACAGGAAACACCATATATTTT,CAISGGTGNTIYF
-,TRBJ1-2,TRBD1,TRBV4-1,TGCGCCAGCAGCCAAGGGGGGACAGGGGGAGAAGACACCTTC,CASSQGGTGGEDTF
-,TRBJ2-2,TRBD1,TRBV11-2,TGTGCCAGCAGCTTGAGAGCAGGGGGTTTGGGCACCGGGGAGCTGTTTTTT,CASSLRAGGLGTGELFF
-,TRBJ2-1,TRBD2,TRBV19,TGTGCCAGTAGTATTGGGACTAGCGGGATCTTTGAGCAGTTCTTC,CASSIGTSGIFEQFF
once,TRBJ1-1,TRBD1,TRBV5-6,TGTGCCAGCAGCCGAGGACAGGGGAACACTGAAGCTTTCTTT,CASSRGQGNTEAFF
-,TRBJ2-3,TRBD1,TRBV7-9,TGTGCCAGCTTTGGGGCTCGACAGGGAAAGGGGGCCACAGATACGCAGTATTTT,CASFGARQGKGATDTQYF
-,TRBJ2-1,TRBD2,TRBV28,TGTGCCAGCAGTTCCCCAACTAGCGGGAGGCGTGAGCAGTTCTTC,CASSSPTSGRREQFF
once,TRBJ2-1,TRBD1,TRBV10-1,TGCGCCAGCAGTCTTACCCTCCCGGGACAGGGGGGAATTGGACGCCACAATGAGCAGTTCTTC,CASSLTLPGQGGIGRHNEQFF